This T cell receptor (beta chain) appears in the sequencing data of a study of blood T cell repertoires in COVID-19. For the study at large: The study drew acute and convalescent COVID-19 samples from the United States, Italy and Spain. PBMCs, B-cell-depleted T cells, or T cells provided the cDNA or gDNA that made up the material.

Cohort allocation depended upon clinical history that participants reported. Each exposed participant met a COVID-19 case in the 2 weeks preceding study entry. The table came from immunoSEQ multiplex PCR; TCRdb's copy has only in-frame clones and leaves some out. The table records 150,000 or so clones, roughly 83% of them present only once. With respect to this clone: The sample contains more than one DNA sequence encoding this CDR3.

The germline V gene encodes CDR1 SGHTA and CDR2 FQGNSA. V gave up 0 bases and J gave up 4 bases, with 9 bases separating them. The CDR3 spans 14 residues. This TCR was recovered from a man in his sixties or seventies who had been exposed to COVID-19. The chain joins TRBV7-2 to TRBJ2-5, with D maybe TRBD2 (6 bases). Sequencing input: PBMCs or T cells enriched from blood (not recorded which). The DNA for the CDR3 is TGTGCCAGCAGCTTAGCGGGACTTGGAGAGACCCAGTACTTC. Its translation is CASSLAGLGETQYF.